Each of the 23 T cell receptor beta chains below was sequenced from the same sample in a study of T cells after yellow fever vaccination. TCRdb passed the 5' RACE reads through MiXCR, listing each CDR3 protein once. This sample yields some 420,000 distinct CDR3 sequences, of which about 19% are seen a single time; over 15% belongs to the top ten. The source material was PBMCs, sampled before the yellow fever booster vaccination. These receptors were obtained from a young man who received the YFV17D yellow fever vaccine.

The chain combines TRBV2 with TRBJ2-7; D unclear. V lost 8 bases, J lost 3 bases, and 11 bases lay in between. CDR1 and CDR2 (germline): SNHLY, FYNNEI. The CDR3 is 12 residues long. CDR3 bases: TGTGCCAGCTCGAGAGGCAGCTACGAGCAGTACGTC. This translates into CASSRGSYEQYV.

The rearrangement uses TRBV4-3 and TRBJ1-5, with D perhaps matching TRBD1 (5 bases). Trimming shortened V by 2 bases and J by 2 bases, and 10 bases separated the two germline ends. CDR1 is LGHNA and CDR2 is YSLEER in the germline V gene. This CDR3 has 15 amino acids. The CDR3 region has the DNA TGCGCCAGCAGCCAAAGTTCCAGGGGCAATCAGCCCCAGCATTTT. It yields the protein CASSQSSRGNQPQHF.

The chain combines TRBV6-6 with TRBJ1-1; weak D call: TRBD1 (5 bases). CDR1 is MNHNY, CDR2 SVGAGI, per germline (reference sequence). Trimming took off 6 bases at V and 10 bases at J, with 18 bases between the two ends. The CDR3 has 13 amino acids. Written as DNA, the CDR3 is TGTGCCAGCAGATATGGGGCCCGCGCTCCAGCTTTCTTT. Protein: CASRYGARAPAFF.

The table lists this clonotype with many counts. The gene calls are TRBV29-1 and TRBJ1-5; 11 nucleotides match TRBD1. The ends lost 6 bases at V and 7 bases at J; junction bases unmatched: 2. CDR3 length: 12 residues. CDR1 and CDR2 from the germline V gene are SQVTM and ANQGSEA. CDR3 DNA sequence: TGCAGCGTCGGGACAGGGGGACAGCCCCAGCATTTT. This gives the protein CSVGTGGQPQHF.

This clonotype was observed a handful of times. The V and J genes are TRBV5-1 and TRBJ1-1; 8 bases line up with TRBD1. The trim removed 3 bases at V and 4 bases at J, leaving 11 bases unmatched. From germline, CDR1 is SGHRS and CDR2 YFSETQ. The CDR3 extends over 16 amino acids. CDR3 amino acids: CASSSHRGQAITEAFF. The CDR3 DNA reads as TGCGCCAGCAGCTCTCATAGGGGACAGGCGATCACTGAAGCTTTCTTT.

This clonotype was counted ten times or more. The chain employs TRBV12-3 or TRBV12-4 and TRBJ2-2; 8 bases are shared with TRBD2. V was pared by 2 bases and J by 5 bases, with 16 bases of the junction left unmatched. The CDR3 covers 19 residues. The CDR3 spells CASSLRLLRGAPGTGELFF. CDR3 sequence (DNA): TGTGCCAGCAGTTTAAGATTGTTGCGGGGGGCCCCTGGGACCGGGGAGCTGTTTTTT.

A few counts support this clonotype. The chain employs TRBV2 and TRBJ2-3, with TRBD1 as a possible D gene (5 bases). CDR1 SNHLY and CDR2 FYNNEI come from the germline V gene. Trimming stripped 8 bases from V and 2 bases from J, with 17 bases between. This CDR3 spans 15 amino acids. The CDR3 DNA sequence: TGTGCCAGCGGCGTTACGCTGACAGACACAGATACGCAGTATTTT. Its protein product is CASGVTLTDTDTQYF.

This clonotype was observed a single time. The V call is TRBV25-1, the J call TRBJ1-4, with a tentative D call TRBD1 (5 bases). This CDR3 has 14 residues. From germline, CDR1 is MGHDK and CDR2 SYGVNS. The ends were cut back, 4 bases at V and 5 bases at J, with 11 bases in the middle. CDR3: CASSVDSRNEKLFF. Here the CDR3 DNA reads TGTGCCAGCAGTGTTGACAGCCGCAATGAAAAACTGTTTTTT.

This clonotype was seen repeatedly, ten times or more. In DNA, the CDR3 is TGCAGTGCTAGAGACCCGAAAATTGACTACGAGCAGTACTTC. Translation gives CSARDPKIDYEQYF. The V call is TRBV20-1, the J call TRBJ2-7; D not certain. This CDR3 comprises 14 residues. V gave up 0 bases and J gave up 3 bases, with 12 bases separating them. Germline V lookup: CDR1 DFQATT, CDR2 SNEGSKA (reference sequence).

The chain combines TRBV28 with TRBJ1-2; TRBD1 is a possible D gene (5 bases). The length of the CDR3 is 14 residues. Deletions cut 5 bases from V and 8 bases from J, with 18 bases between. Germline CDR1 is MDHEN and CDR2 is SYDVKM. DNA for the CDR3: TGTGCCAGCAGTCAACACGCCGGGGGGGTCGGCTACACCTTC. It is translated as CASSQHAGGVGYTF.

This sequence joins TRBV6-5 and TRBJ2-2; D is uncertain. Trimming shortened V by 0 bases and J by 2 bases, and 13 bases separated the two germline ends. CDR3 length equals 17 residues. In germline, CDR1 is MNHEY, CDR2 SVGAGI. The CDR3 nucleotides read TGTGCCAGCAGTTACTCGTTATCATGGTTTAACACCGGGGAGCTGTTTTTT. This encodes CASSYSLSWFNTGELFF.

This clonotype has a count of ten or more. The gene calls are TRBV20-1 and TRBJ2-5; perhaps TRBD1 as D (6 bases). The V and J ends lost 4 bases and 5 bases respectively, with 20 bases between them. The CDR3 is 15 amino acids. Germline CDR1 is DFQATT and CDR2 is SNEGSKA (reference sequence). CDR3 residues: CSATHPGQGRETQYF. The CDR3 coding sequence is TGCAGTGCTACCCACCCGGGCCAGGGGCGGGAGACCCAGTACTTC.

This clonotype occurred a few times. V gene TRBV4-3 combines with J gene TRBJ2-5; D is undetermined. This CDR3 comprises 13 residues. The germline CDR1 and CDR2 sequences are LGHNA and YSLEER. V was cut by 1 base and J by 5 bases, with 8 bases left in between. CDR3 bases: TGCGCCAGCAGCCAAGGCGTTTGGGAGACCCAGTACTTC. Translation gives CASSQGVWETQYF.

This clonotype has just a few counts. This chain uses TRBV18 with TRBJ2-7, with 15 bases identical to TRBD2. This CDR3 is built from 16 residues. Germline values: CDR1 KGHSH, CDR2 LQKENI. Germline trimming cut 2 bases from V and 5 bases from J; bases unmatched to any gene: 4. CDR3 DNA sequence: TGTGCCAGCTCACCAAGGGGACTAGCGGGGGGCAACGAGCAGTACTTC. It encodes CASSPRGLAGGNEQYF.

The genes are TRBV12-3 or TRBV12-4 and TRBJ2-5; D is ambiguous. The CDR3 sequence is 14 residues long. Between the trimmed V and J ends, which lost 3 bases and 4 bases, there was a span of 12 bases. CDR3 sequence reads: CASSLGYLGETQYF. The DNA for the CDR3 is TGTGCCAGCAGTTTGGGCTACCTGGGAGAGACCCAGTACTTC.

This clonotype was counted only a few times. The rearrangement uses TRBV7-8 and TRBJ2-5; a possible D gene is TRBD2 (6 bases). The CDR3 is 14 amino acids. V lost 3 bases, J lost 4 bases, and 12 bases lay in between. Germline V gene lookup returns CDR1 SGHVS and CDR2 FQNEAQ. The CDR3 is CASSFELARETQYF. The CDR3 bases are TGTGCCAGCAGCTTCGAACTAGCTCGAGAGACCCAGTACTTC.

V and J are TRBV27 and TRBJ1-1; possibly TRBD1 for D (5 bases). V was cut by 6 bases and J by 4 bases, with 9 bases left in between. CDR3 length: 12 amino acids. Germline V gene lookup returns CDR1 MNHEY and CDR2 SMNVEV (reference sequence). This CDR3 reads CASRLGATEAFF. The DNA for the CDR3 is TGTGCCAGCAGGCTCGGGGCCACTGAAGCTTTCTTT.

CDR3 sequence reads: CASSSGTGPETQYF. The CDR3 DNA reads TGTGCCAGCAGCTCCGGGACAGGACCGGAGACCCAGTACTTC. The chain recombines TRBV7-9 with TRBJ2-5; TRBD1 aligns across 8 bases. The germline gives CDR1 SEHNR, CDR2 FQNEAQ (reference sequence). V lost 4 bases, J lost 5 bases, and 6 bases stayed unmatched. This CDR3 region has 14 residues.

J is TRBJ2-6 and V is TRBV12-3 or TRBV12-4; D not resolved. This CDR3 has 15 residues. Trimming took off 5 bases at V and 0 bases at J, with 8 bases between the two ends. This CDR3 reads CASSQQFSGANVLTF. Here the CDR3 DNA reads TGTGCCAGCAGTCAACAGTTCTCTGGGGCCAACGTCCTGACTTTC.

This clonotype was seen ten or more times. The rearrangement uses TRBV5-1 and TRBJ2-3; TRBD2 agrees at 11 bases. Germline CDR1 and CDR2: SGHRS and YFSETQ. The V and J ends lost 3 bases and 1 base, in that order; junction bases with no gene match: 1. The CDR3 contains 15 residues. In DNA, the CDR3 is TGCGCCAGCAGCTCACTAGCGGGGGGCACAGATACGCAGTATTTT. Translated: CASSSLAGGTDTQYF.

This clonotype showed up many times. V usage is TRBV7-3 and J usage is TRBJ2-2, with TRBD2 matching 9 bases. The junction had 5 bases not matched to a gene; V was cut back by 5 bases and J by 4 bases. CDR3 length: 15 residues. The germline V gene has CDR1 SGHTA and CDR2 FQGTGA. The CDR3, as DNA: TGTGCCAGCAGCATACCACTAGCGGGCACCGGGGAGCTGTTTTTT. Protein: CASSIPLAGTGELFF.

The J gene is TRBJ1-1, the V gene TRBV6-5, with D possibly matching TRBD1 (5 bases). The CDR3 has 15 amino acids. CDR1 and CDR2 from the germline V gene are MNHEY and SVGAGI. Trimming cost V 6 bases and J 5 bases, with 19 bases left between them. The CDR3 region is CASSLGGGMHTEAFF. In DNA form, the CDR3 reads TGTGCCAGCAGCCTCGGGGGGGGGATGCATACTGAAGCTTTCTTT.

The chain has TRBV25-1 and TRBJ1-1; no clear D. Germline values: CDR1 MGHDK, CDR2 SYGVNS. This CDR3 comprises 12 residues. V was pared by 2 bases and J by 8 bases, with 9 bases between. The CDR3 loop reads CASSETGIEAFF. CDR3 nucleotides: TGTGCCAGCAGTGAAACGGGGATAGAAGCTTTCTTT.